The clone carrying this TCR beta chain was counted a single time. Its matching antigen is unknown. Produced via immunoSEQ multiplex PCR; TCRdb's table is partial and in-frame only. The repertoire holds 34,000 or so clones, with about 90% as singletons. These data come from a study of PD-1 blockade in classical Hodgkin lymphoma. General study findings and limits: It was CD4+ TCR diversity, not CD8+, that rose significantly by C4D1. Patients with an early start, nivolumab under 1 year after ASCT, were excluded. When set against healthy donors, newly diagnosed patients were reported to show lower baseline TCR diversity.

J gave up 8 bases and V 5 bases, and 4 bases lay outside the gene matches. Germline V gives CDR1 SGHAT, CDR2 FQNNGV. The CDR3 spans 12 residues. Indicated time point: cycle 4 day 1 (C4D1), after more than 5 weeks of nivolumab. Every patient relapsed after autologous stem cell transplantation, and brentuximab vedotin exposure varied. Magnetic negative selection served to purify CD4+ T cells out of PBMCs that had been thawed. The patients, who had relapsed/refractory classical Hodgkin lymphoma, achieved best responses of complete response, partial response or progressive disease. The sample was CD4+ T cells from blood, taken before the fourth cycle of nivolumab. This TCR came from a human donor with classical Hodgkin lymphoma. The chain couples TRBV11-2 to TRBJ1-1; 8 bases agree with TRBD1. The CDR3 DNA reads TGTGCCAGCAGCACTCGACAGGGGGAAGCTTTCTTT. The encoded protein is CASSTRQGEAFF.